The rows below give T cell receptor beta chains drawn from one sample of a study of cytomegalovirus exposure and HLA in healthy donors. Clones were read by immunoSEQ multiplex PCR, and TCRdb kept only the in-frame ones, dropping some. This sample has fewer than 200,000 clones, with approximately 77% found just once. The specimen was PBMCs. The receptor source for this set is a male donor in good health and CMV-seropositive. The CDR3 runs from the conserved cysteine through the conserved F or W. The order of the fields is V gene, D gene, J gene, CDR3 protein. The D gene is left open where the match is weak.

V: TRBV30; D: -; J: TRBJ1-1; CDR3: CAWRPKGIQGLENTEAFF
V: TRBV15; D: TRBD1; J: TRBJ2-6; CDR3: CATSRTTGTGTFSGANVLTF
V: TRBV2; D: -; J: TRBJ1-2; CDR3: CASRRQVNYGYTF
V: TRBV11-2; D: -; J: TRBJ1-2; CDR3: CASSFLPRSYGYTF
V: TRBV2; D: -; J: TRBJ2-1; CDR3: CASFQPAGTSYNEQFF
V: TRBV6-5; D: TRBD1; J: -; CDR3: CAIKGQGGEQYF
V: TRBV7-2; D: -; J: TRBJ1-1; CDR3: CASSLFGRGRGNTEAFF
V: TRBV4-3; D: -; J: TRBJ1-2; CDR3: CASSHLPRGRDYGYTF
V: TRBV27; D: TRBD1; J: TRBJ2-1; CDR3: CASTAGQGRGEQFF
V: TRBV2; D: -; J: TRBJ1-1; CDR3: CASVPWRENTEAFF
V: TRBV2; D: TRBD1; J: TRBJ1-1; CDR3: CASSERQGRILNTEAFF
V: TRBV18; D: -; J: TRBJ2-7; CDR3: CASSPPSRGNREQYF
V: TRBV6-1; D: -; J: TRBJ2-6; CDR3: CASSPSTSGANVLTF
V: TRBV6-6; D: -; J: TRBJ2-7; CDR3: CASSYGQMGEQYF
V: TRBV13; D: -; J: TRBJ1-4; CDR3: CASSPSPRTPNEKLFF
V: TRBV13; D: -; J: TRBJ2-3; CDR3: CASTKITGPKAQYF
V: TRBV5-6; D: -; J: TRBJ2-2; CDR3: CASSLRVYTGELFF
V: TRBV5-6; D: -; J: TRBJ1-1; CDR3: CASSLPGENTEAFF
V: TRBV27; D: TRBD2; J: TRBJ2-1; CDR3: CASSLIGGGGAVEQFF
V: TRBV10-3; D: TRBD2; J: TRBJ2-7; CDR3: CAISERELLAGGREQYF
V: TRBV5-1; D: -; J: TRBJ2-3; CDR3: CASSWRDPRNTDTQYF
V: TRBV10-3; D: -; J: TRBJ2-7; CDR3: CAITAGSSVYEQYF
V: TRBV7-6; D: -; J: TRBJ1-3; CDR3: CASSLGGESSGNTIYF
V: TRBV5-4; D: TRBD1; J: TRBJ1-4; CDR3: CASSLEATGGREKLFF
V: TRBV5-1; D: -; J: TRBJ1-1; CDR3: CASSLKGTNTEAFF
V: TRBV5-1; D: TRBD2; J: TRBJ2-3; CDR3: CASSSGYERASGGLYSTDTQYF
V: TRBV7-3; D: TRBD1; J: TRBJ1-1; CDR3: CASSLRGQGDTEAFF
V: TRBV5-1; D: -; J: TRBJ1-4; CDR3: CASSRGTNLKKLFF
V: TRBV19; D: TRBD1; J: TRBJ2-1; CDR3: CASSAGQGRDEQFF
V: TRBV30; D: -; J: TRBJ1-2; CDR3: CAWSVTSPGYGYTF
V: TRBV5-6; D: TRBD1; J: TRBJ1-5; CDR3: CASSSGQGVENQPQHF
V: TRBV19; D: -; J: TRBJ1-1; CDR3: CATALGLDTEAFF
V: TRBV19; D: -; J: TRBJ1-5; CDR3: CASSIWGVGNQPQHF
V: TRBV7-9; D: -; J: TRBJ1-1; CDR3: CASSFFQRGRAEAFF
V: TRBV6-1; D: TRBD1; J: TRBJ1-5; CDR3: CASSELPTGGTGQPQHF
V: TRBV6-6; D: TRBD2; J: TRBJ2-5; CDR3: CASRYGLAWETQYF
V: TRBV5-1; D: TRBD2; J: TRBJ2-7; CDR3: CASSLARGGGTSGDYYEQYF
V: TRBV2; D: -; J: TRBJ2-2; CDR3: CASSLPNTGELFF
V: TRBV5-4; D: TRBD1; J: TRBJ1-6; CDR3: CASKDKTGRNSPLHF
V: TRBV9; D: TRBD1; J: TRBJ1-4; CDR3: CASSGIGTGKEKLFF
V: TRBV6-1; D: TRBD1; J: TRBJ2-2; CDR3: CASADRGRTGELFF
V: TRBV11-2; D: -; J: TRBJ1-1; CDR3: CASSSDGWDSAFF
V: TRBV6-1; D: -; J: TRBJ1-5; CDR3: CASSLPGDQPQHF
V: TRBV19; D: TRBD2; J: TRBJ2-3; CDR3: CASSIGGGGISTDTQYF
V: TRBV7-4; D: TRBD1; J: TRBJ1-4; CDR3: CASSFGPGQGSEKLFF
V: TRBV30; D: -; J: TRBJ1-5; CDR3: CAWSVPPGRGRGQPQHF
V: TRBV7-2; D: TRBD2; J: TRBJ2-3; CDR3: CASSSLGLAGADTQYF
V: TRBV13; D: -; J: TRBJ1-5; CDR3: CASSFSRGNQPQHF
V: TRBV30; D: TRBD1; J: TRBJ2-2; CDR3: CAWGDRGLTGELFF
V: TRBV2; D: -; J: TRBJ2-3; CDR3: CASSEPVDTQYF
V: TRBV7-6; D: TRBD2; J: TRBJ2-1; CDR3: CASSLLSGGSNEQFF
V: TRBV29-1; D: TRBD2; J: TRBJ2-3; CDR3: CSVGASGGPSTDTQYF
V: TRBV2; D: -; J: TRBJ2-1; CDR3: CASGSGGGNNEQFF
V: TRBV6-4; D: -; J: TRBJ2-3; CDR3: CASSAFGESTDTQYF
V: TRBV7-2; D: -; J: TRBJ2-7; CDR3: CASSLVPGGYGGEQYF